This paragraph covers one T cell receptor (beta chain) sequence. Antigen specificity is unknown. This sample is drawn from a study of shared clonotypes between healthy human individuals. TCRdb's copy holds only in-frame clones and misses some; the assay was immunoSEQ multiplex PCR. This table has over a million clones, about 96% appearing once. Study-wide findings and caveats: Depth of sequencing was expected to influence donor clonotype sharing.

Germline values: CDR1 SGHRS, CDR2 YFSETQ. This CDR3 is 15 amino acids long. With 7 bases removed from V and 8 bases from J, the gap between germline ends came to 24 bases. Those who donated, Caucasian adults without exception, all lived in Nashville, Tennessee. Both subsets, CD45RA+ naive and CD45RA-negative memory, were split from the CD4+ cells. Sequencing was performed on naive CD4+ T cells sorted from blood. The subset denotes: CD45RA+ positively selected. The J gene is TRBJ2-5, the V gene TRBV5-1; D is possibly TRBD2 (6 bases). This sequence originates from a man aged 25-40 years in good health. The CDR3 spells CASQERTGTAGTQYF. The CDR3 nucleotides read TGCGCCAGCCAGGAGAGAACCGGGACGGCGGGAACCCAGTACTTC.